A single sample gave rise to the 5 T cell receptor beta chains below, sequenced in a study of blood T cell repertoires in COVID-19. Measured with immunoSEQ multiplex PCR; TCRdb has only the in-frame clones, and not every one. The sample has hundreds of thousands of clones, 70% to 90% seen once. What was sequenced was PBMCs or T cells enriched from blood (not recorded which). The source is a woman aged 40 to 49 with acute COVID-19.

CDR3 region: CASRGLAAYNEQFF. CDR3 nucleotides: TGTGCCAGCAGGGGACTAGCAGCCTACAATGAGCAGTTCTTC. This chain joins TRBV2 and TRBJ2-1, with 9 positions matching TRBD2. The CDR3 runs to 14 residues. J lost 2 bases, V lost 6 bases, and 2 bases had no gene match. Germline V CDR1 and CDR2: SNHLY, FYNNEI.

The genes are TRBV5-1 and TRBJ2-7, with D unclear. Deletions cut 2 bases from V and 2 bases from J, with 11 bases between. CDR3 length: 14 residues. Germline assignment: CDR1 SGHRS and CDR2 YFSETQ. Written as DNA, the CDR3 is TGCGCCAGCAGCTTCTATGGGCCTCCCTACGAGCAGTACTTC. Its protein is CASSFYGPPYEQYF.

The chain carries TRBV3-1 (or the pseudogene TRBV3-2) and TRBJ1-1, with 7 nucleotides matching TRBD1. V lost 1 base to trimming and J lost 0 bases; unmatched junction nucleotides: 5. CDR3 length: 16 amino acids. Germline assignment: CDR1 LGHDT and CDR2 YNNKEL (reference sequence). This chain's CDR3 is CASSQVGDRMNTEAFF. The CDR3 DNA follows: TGTGCCAGCAGCCAAGTTGGGGACAGAATGAACACTGAAGCTTTCTTT.

The chain combines TRBV6-1 with TRBJ1-5; 8 positions match TRBD1. V dropped 1 base and J dropped 6; count of bases not matched to a gene: 5. The V gene's germline CDR1 is MNHNS and CDR2 SASEGT. There are 15 residues in the CDR3. The CDR3 DNA sequence: TGTGCCAGCAGTGAAGGGACAGGGTGGAGTCAGCCCCAGCATTTT. Its translation is CASSEGTGWSQPQHF.

The chain carries TRBV3-1 (or the pseudogene TRBV3-2) and TRBJ2-5; 10 bases line up with TRBD2. From germline, CDR1 is LGHDT and CDR2 YNNKEL (reference sequence). The CDR3 has 16 amino acids. Trimming at V came to 0 bases and at J to 5 bases, leaving 6 bases not matched to a gene. CDR3 nucleotides: TGTGCCAGCAGCCAAGATGCTGGACTAGCGGATGAGACCCAGTACTTC. Translation gives CASSQDAGLADETQYF.